Below, 14 T cell receptor beta chains from the same sample are listed, as sequenced in a study of memory CD4+ T cells and cytomegalovirus serostatus. Some clones are missing from TCRdb's copy, which holds only in-frame ones; the method was immunoSEQ multiplex PCR. The table has under 50,000 clones, roughly 80% seen once. The sort gate was single viable CD3+CD4+CD8-CD45RO+ cells for memory CD4+ T cells. Sequenced material: memory CD4+ T cells from blood. These receptor sequences come from an adult in good health and CMV-seronegative.

The chain uses TRBV9 and TRBJ2-5; D is ambiguous. Trimming took 3 bases from V and 7 from J, leaving 16 bases between them. In germline, CDR1 is SGDLS, CDR2 YYNGEE. CDR3 length: 14 amino acids. The CDR3 loop reads CASSATRTSPTQYF. In DNA, the CDR3 is TGTGCCAGCAGCGCCACCCGGACCTCCCCGACCCAGTACTTC.

The chain links TRBV2 to TRBJ1-5; 7 positions match TRBD1. This CDR3 is built from 15 residues. Looked up from germline, CDR1 is SNHLY and CDR2 is FYNNEI. J lost 6 bases, V lost 6 bases, and 11 bases had no gene match. CDR3 sequence (DNA): TGTGCCAGCAGAGAGACAGGGTTGCGCAGTCAGCCCCAGCATTTT. Translated, it gives CASRETGLRSQPQHF.

The table lists this clone with a few counts. This chain uses TRBV2 with TRBJ1-1, with a tentative D call TRBD1 (6 bases). Germline V gives CDR1 SNHLY, CDR2 FYNNEI. This CDR3 region has 12 residues. V was cut by 11 bases and J by 5 bases, with 15 bases left in between. The CDR3 DNA follows: TGTGCCGCAAGGCGGGGGCAAACTGAAGCTTTCTTT. Its translation: CAARRGQTEAFF.

The J gene is TRBJ1-3, the V gene TRBV29-1; 10 nucleotides line up with TRBD1. CDR1 and CDR2 from the germline V gene are SQVTM and ANQGSEA. Trimming removed 5 bases from V and 3 bases from J; junction bases left unmatched: 4. This CDR3 spans 14 amino acids. This CDR3 reads CSVRQGAVGNTIYF. The CDR3 bases are TGCAGCGTTAGACAGGGGGCGGTTGGAAACACCATATATTTT.

The J gene is TRBJ1-1, the V gene TRBV5-1; 8 positions agree with TRBD1. CDR1 is SGHRS, CDR2 YFSETQ, per germline. The CDR3 is made up of 16 amino acids. Germline trimming cut 7 bases from V and 0 bases from J; bases unmatched to any gene: 11. In nucleotides, the CDR3 is TGCGCCAGCCGTCTTGCAGCGACAGGGGTGAACACTGAAGCTTTCTTT. Translation: CASRLAATGVNTEAFF.

DNA of the CDR3: TGCGCCAGCAGCCAAGATCAAGGGCTTGAGGTTGGGGCCAACGTCCTGACTTTC. Encoded protein: CASSQDQGLEVGANVLTF. The chain has TRBV4-3 and TRBJ2-6; no clear D. V lost 0 bases and J lost 3, with 15 bases in between. The germline V gene has CDR1 LGHNA and CDR2 YSLEER. The CDR3 extends over 18 amino acids.

V and J are TRBV21-1 and TRBJ1-1. TRBV21-1 has pseudogene status. This CDR3 is built from 14 residues. The CDR3: CASSKRPGYTEAFF. CDR3 coding DNA: TGTGCCAGCAGCAAACGTCCGGGGTACACTGAAGCTTTCTTT.

The table lists this clone with a count of one. This sequence joins TRBV19 and TRBJ1-1; maybe TRBD1 (6 bases). Between the trimmed V and J ends, which lost 2 bases and 6 bases, there was a span of 13 bases. The CDR3 is made up of 14 amino acids. Germline V gene lookup returns CDR1 LNHDA and CDR2 SQIVND (reference sequence). The CDR3 reads CASSIKRTAAEAFF. DNA of the CDR3: TGTGCCAGTAGTATAAAAAGGACAGCCGCTGAAGCTTTCTTT. Variable domain in full (rest from reference TRBV19 and TRBJ1-1): DGGITQSPKYLFRKEGQNVTLSCEQNLNHDAMYWYRQDPGQGLRLIYYSQIVNDFQKGDIAEGYSVSREKKESFPLTVTSAQKNPTAFYLCASSIKRTAAEAFFGQGTRLTVV.

The J gene is TRBJ2-3, the V gene TRBV5-4; D remains ambiguous. The germline CDR1 and CDR2 sequences are SGHNT and YYREEE (reference sequence). The CDR3 length is 14 residues. Deletions cut 5 bases from V and 1 base from J, with 11 bases between. The CDR3 loop is CASRQQTGTDTQYF. CDR3 DNA sequence: TGTGCCAGCAGACAACAGACTGGCACAGATACGCAGTATTTT.

This clone showed up just a few times. V usage is TRBV2 and J usage is TRBJ2-1, with TRBD2 matching over 12 bases. With 2 bases clipped from V and 13 bases from J, the junction kept 12 bases outside the gene matches. The CDR3 has 16 residues. Germline V gene data show CDR1 as SNHLY and CDR2 as FYNNEI. The DNA of the CDR3 is TGTGCCAGCAGTGAATTCCCTAGCGGGGGGGCCGGTCGACAGTTCTTC. Amino acids: CASSEFPSGGAGRQFF.

This chain joins TRBV4-2 and TRBJ2-1; D uncertain. The CDR3 covers 14 residues. V was trimmed by 1 base and J by 6 bases, leaving 10 bases between them. CDR1 LGHNA and CDR2 YNFKEQ come from the germline V gene. The CDR3 bases are TGTGCCAGCAGCCAAGGAAATAGCCCCAATGAGCAGTTCTTC. It specifies CASSQGNSPNEQFF.

V and J are TRBV5-1 and TRBJ2-7; D gene ambiguous. The germline V and J ends were trimmed by 4 bases and 4 bases, with 12 bases remaining between them. This CDR3 contains 13 residues. The germline CDR1 and CDR2 sequences are SGHRS and YFSETQ. CDR3 sequence reads: CASSAGPSYEQYF. The CDR3 DNA reads TGCGCCAGCAGCGCCGGACCGTCTTACGAGCAGTACTTC. Combining the CDR3 with reference TRBV5-1 and TRBJ2-7 gives the whole variable domain KAGVTQTPRYLIKTRGQQVTLSCSPISGHRSVSWYQQTPGQGLQFLFEYFSETQRNKGNFPGRFSGRQFSNSRSEMNVSTLELGDSALYLCASSAGPSYEQYFGPGTRLTVT.

This sequence joins TRBV29-1 and TRBJ2-2; the match to TRBD2 covers 9 bases. The CDR3 contains 16 residues. After removal of 4 bases from V and 3 bases from J, the junction contained 9 bases not matched to a gene. Germline V gene sequence: CDR1 SQVTM, CDR2 ANQGSEA. CDR3 coding DNA: TGCAGCGTTGGCCATGGCGGGGGGGCGTACACCGGGGAGCTGTTTTTT. Its translation is CSVGHGGGAYTGELFF.

The V gene is TRBV5-1, the J gene TRBJ1-3, with D possibly being TRBD1 (5 bases). Trimming pared 0 bases from V and 0 bases from J, leaving 10 bases between. The CDR3 is 16 residues long. The V gene's germline CDR1 is SGHRS and CDR2 YFSETQ. Written as DNA, the CDR3 is TGCGCCAGCAGCTTGGTACAGGCCAGCTCTGGAAACACCATATATTTT. Translating gives CASSLVQASSGNTIYF.